The subject of this entry is one T cell receptor beta chain. Source study methods: Amplification from reference gene primers served as the basis for estimated nucleated cell counts. Generated by immunoSEQ multiplex PCR, the TCRdb table keeps only in-frame clones and is missing some. The V and J calls and clone size were taken over from that table, and D and trimming were inferred from the DNA. The sample contains about 200,000 clones, about four fifths of which appear only once. This record comes from a study of blood T cell repertoires in COVID-19. Study at large: Material from acute and convalescent COVID-19 was sourced from the United States, Italy and Spain.

This CDR3 contains 15 residues. Trimming removed 4 bases from V and 4 bases from J; junction bases left unmatched: 8. Germline values: CDR1 MDHEN, CDR2 SYDVKM. Material for sequencing was peripheral blood. The source is a woman older than 75 with acute or convalescent COVID-19. The chain joins TRBV28 to TRBJ2-5; TRBD2 matches at 8 bases. This CDR3 is CASSSAGGEVETQYF. CDR3 sequence (DNA): TGTGCCAGCAGTTCCGCCGGGGGGGAGGTAGAGACCCAGTACTTC.